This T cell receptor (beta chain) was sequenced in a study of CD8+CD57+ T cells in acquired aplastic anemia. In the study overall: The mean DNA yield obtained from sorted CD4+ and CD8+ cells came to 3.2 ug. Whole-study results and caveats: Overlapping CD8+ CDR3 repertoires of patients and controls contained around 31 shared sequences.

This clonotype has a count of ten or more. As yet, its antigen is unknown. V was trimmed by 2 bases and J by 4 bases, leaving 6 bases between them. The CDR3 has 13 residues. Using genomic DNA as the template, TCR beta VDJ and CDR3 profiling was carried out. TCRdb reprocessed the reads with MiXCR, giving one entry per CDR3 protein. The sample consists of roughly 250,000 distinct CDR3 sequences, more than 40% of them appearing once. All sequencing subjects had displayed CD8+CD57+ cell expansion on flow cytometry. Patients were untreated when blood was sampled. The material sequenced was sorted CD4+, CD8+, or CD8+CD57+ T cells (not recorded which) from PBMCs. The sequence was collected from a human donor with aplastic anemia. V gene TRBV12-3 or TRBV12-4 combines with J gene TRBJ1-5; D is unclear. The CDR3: CASSLLENQPQHF. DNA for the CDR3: TGTGCCAGCAGTTTACTAGAAAATCAGCCCCAGCATTTT.